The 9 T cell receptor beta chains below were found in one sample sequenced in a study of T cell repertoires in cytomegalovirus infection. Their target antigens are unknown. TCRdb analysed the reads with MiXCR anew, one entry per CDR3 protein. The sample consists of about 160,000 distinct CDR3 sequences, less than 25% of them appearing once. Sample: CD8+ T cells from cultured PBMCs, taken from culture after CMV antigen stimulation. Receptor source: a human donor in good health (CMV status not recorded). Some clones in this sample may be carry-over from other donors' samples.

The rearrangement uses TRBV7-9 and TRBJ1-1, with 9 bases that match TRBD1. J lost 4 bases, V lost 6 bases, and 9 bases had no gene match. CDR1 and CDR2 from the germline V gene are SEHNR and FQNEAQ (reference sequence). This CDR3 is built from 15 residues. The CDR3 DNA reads TGTGCCAGCAGAACCGGGACAGGGAGTGCCACTGAAGCTTTCTTT. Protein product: CASRTGTGSATEAFF.

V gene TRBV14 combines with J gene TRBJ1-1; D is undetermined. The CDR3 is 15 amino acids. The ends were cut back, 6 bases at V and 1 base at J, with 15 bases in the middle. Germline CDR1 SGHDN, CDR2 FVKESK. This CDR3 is CASRGAGQPNTEAFF. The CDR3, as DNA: TGTGCCAGCAGGGGAGCCGGGCAGCCGAACACTGAAGCTTTCTTT. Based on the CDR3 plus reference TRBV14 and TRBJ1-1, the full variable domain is EAGVTQFPSHSVIEKGQTVTLRCDPISGHDNLYWYRRVMGKEIKFLLHFVKESKQDESGMPNNRFLAERTGGTYSTLKVQPAELEDSGVYFCASRGAGQPNTEAFFGQGTRLTVV.

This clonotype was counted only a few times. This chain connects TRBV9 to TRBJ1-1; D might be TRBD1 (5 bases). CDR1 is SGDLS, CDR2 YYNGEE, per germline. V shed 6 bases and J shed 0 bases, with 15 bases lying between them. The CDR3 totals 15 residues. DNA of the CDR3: TGTGCCAGCACCCGGGGGATGGTGATGAACACTGAAGCTTTCTTT. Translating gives CASTRGMVMNTEAFF. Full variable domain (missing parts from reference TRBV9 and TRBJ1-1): DSGVTQTPKHLITATGQRVTLRCSPRSGDLSVYWYQQSLDQGLQFLIQYYNGEERAKGNILERFSAQQFPDLHSELNLSSLELGDSALYFCASTRGMVMNTEAFFGQGTRLTVV.

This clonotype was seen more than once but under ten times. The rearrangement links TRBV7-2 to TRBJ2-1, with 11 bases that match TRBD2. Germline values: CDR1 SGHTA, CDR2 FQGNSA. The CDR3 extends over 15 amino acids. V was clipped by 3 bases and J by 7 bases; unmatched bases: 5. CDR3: CASSFSGGAGNEQFF. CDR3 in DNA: TGTGCCAGCAGCTTTAGCGGGGGGGCGGGAAATGAGCAGTTCTTC.

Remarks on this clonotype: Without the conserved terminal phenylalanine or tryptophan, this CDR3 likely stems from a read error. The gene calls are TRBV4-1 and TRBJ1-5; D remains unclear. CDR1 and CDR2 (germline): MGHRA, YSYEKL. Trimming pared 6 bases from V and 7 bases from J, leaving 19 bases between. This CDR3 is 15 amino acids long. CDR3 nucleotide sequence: TGCGCCAGCAGGTTGGGTGAGTCCGAGAACCAGCCCCAGCATTTA. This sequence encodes CASRLGESENQPQHL.

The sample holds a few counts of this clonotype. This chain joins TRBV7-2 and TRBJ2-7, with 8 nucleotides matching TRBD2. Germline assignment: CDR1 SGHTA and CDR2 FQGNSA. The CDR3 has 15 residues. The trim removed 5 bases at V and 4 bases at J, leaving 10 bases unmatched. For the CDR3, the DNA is TGTGCCAGCAGCCCCGGGGGGGGTAATCAGTACGAGCAGTACTTC. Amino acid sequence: CASSPGGGNQYEQYF.

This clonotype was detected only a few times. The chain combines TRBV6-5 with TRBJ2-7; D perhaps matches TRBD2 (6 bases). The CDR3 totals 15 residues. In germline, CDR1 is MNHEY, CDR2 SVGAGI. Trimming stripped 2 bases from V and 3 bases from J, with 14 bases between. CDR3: CASSYNREYFYEQYF. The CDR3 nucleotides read TGTGCCAGCAGTTACAACCGGGAGTACTTCTACGAGCAGTACTTC.

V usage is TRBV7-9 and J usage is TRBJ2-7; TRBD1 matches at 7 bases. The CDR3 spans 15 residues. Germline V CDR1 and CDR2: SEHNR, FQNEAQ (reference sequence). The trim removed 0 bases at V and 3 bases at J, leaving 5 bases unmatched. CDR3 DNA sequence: TGTGCCAGCAGCTTAGCCAGGGGGATTCTCTACGAGCAGTACTTC. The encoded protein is CASSLARGILYEQYF.

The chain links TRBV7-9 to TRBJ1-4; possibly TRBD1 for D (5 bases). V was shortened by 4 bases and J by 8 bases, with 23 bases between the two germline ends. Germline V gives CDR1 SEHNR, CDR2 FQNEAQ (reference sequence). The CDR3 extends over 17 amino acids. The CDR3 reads CASSSRQNPSPGEKLFF. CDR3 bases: TGTGCCAGCAGCTCCCGACAGAACCCCTCCCCGGGGGAAAAACTGTTTTTT. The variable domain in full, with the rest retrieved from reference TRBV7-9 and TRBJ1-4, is DTGVSQNPRHKITKRGQNVTFRCDPISEHNRLYWYRQTLGQGPEFLTYFQNEAQLEKSRLLSDRFSAERPKGSFSTLEIQRTEQGDSAMYLCASSSRQNPSPGEKLFFGSGTQLSVL.